This T cell receptor beta chain was identified during a study of T cells expressing NK-cell markers. Study at large: Source material for TCR beta repertoires consisted of sorted CD3+CD56+NKG2C+, CD3+CD56+NKG2C- and CD3+CD56-NKG2C+ T cells. Study outcomes and limitations: NKG2C+ dominant clonotypes from 5 to 7 donors made up roughly 1.0-8% of CD8+ T cells.

The CDR3 is 18 residues long. Germline CDR1 SGHVS, CDR2 FQNEAQ. With regard to this clonotype: The antigen remains unidentified.

Reprocessing the 5' RACE reads, TCRdb reports a single entry for every CDR3 protein and omits DNA. The table for this sample gives 150,000 to 200,000 distinct CDR3 sequences. Sequencing was carried out using blood T cells: a sorted CD56 or NKG2C T cell subset, CD4+ or CD8+ T cells, or bulk PBMC T cells (not recorded which). The V and J genes are TRBV7-8 and TRBJ2-1; there is no DNA to check the TCRdb D call of TRBD2. The sequence was collected from a man aged 18-70 years in good health. The CDR3: CASSLEGILAGPYNEQFF.